Listed below are T cell receptor beta chains from one sample, sequenced in a study of T cell responses to AZD1222 COVID-19 vaccine. Clones were read by immunoSEQ multiplex PCR, and TCRdb kept only the in-frame ones, dropping some. The sample comprises about 110,000 clones, more than 70% of which are singletons, and about 9.1% rests with the top ten. The sequencing used peripheral blood, collected on day 0 of AZD1222 vaccination. These receptors originate from an adult in good health. The CDR3 runs from the conserved cysteine through the conserved F or W. D genes are given only for firm matches. Only some rows state a clone size, as once, few, many or a class for expanded clones.

>TRBJ1-1|TRBD1|TRBV10-2|-
CASSEDRGTEAFF
TGCGCCAGCAGTGAGGACAGGGGGACTGAAGCTTTCTTT
>TRBJ1-5|TRBD1|TRBV19|-
CASSFQPGQVDNQPQHF
TGTGCCAGTAGTTTCCAACCGGGACAGGTGGACAATCAGCCCCAGCATTTT
>TRBJ1-2|-|TRBV27|-
CASSFLGYGYTF
TGTGCCAGCAGTTTCTTAGGGTATGGCTACACCTTC
>TRBJ1-2|-|TRBV10-3|-
CAISGQGYGYTF
TGTGCCATCAGTGGCCAGGGCTATGGCTACACCTTC
>TRBJ2-1|TRBD2|TRBV7-8|-
CASSLVTSGSSGEQFF
TGTGCCAGCAGCTTAGTGACTAGCGGGAGTTCTGGGGAGCAGTTCTTC
>TRBJ1-2|TRBD1|TRBV7-2|-
CASRGQNDYGYTF
TGTGCCAGCAGGGGACAGAACGACTATGGCTACACCTTC
>TRBJ2-7|TRBD2|TRBV4-3|-
CASSQIAGGSPYEQYF
TGCGCCAGCAGCCAAATAGCGGGAGGGTCCCCCTACGAGCAGTACTTC
>TRBJ1-5|-|TRBV28|-
CASSLEVLSNQPQHF
TGTGCCAGCAGTTTGGAGGTACTTAGCAATCAGCCCCAGCATTTT
>TRBJ1-2|-|TRBV3-1/TRBV3-2|-
CASSQEPNYGYTF
TGTGCCAGCAGCCAAGAACCCAACTATGGCTACACCTTC
>TRBJ1-2|TRBD1|TRBV5-1|once
CASTTGQGAYGYTF
TGCGCCAGCACCACGGGACAGGGAGCCTATGGCTACACCTTC
>TRBJ2-3|-|TRBV5-6|few
CASSLRADTQYF
TGTGCCAGCAGCTTACGAGCAGATACGCAGTATTTT
>TRBJ2-1|TRBD1|TRBV19|once
CASRTGGLVNEQFF
TGTGCCAGCCGGACAGGGGGCCTAGTTAATGAGCAGTTCTTC
>TRBJ2-1|-|TRBV5-1|few
CASSLDRGGQFF
TGCGCCAGCAGCTTGGATCGAGGTGGGCAGTTCTTC
>TRBJ1-1|-|TRBV9|-
CASSPEKTEAFF
TGTGCCAGCAGCCCCGAGAAGACTGAAGCTTTCTTT
>TRBJ1-1|-|TRBV7-9|-
CASSRRENTEAFF
TGTGCCAGCAGTCGCAGGGAGAACACTGAAGCTTTCTTT
>TRBJ1-3|-|TRBV7-9|-
CASSSDGSGNTIYF
TGTGCCAGCAGCTCGGACGGCTCTGGAAACACCATATATTTT
>TRBJ2-2|TRBD2|TRBV3-1/TRBV3-2|-
CASSPGLAGGTGELFF
TGTGCCAGCAGCCCCGGACTAGCGGGAGGCACCGGGGAGCTGTTTTTT
>TRBJ1-3|-|TRBV4-3|-
CASSQDLPDSGPGNTIYF
TGCGCCAGCAGCCAAGACCTACCGGACAGTGGACCTGGAAACACCATATATTTT
>TRBJ1-6|TRBD1|TRBV28|-
CASSGGPRDRGRSPLHF
TGTGCCAGCAGTGGAGGTCCCCGGGACAGGGGTCGATCACCCCTCCACTTT
>TRBJ2-2|TRBD1|TRBV10-3|-
CAISESGQGNTGELFF
TGTGCCATCAGTGAGTCGGGACAGGGGAACACCGGGGAGCTGTTTTTT
>TRBJ2-5|TRBD2|TRBV18|once
CASSPSSGRETQYF
TGTGCCAGCTCACCAAGTAGCGGGAGGGAGACCCAGTACTTC
>TRBJ1-3|TRBD1|TRBV9|-
CASSVAGTVGFSGNTIYF
TGTGCCAGCAGCGTGGCCGGGACAGTTGGATTCTCTGGAAACACCATATATTTT
>TRBJ1-5|-|TRBV10-3|-
CAISEQGGQPQHF
TGTGCCATCAGTGAACAGGGCGGACAGCCCCAGCATTTT
>TRBJ1-1|-|TRBV14|-
CASSGGDAEAFF
TGTGCCAGCAGTGGGGGGGACGCTGAAGCTTTCTTT
>TRBJ2-7|TRBD1|TRBV28|-
CASIVRTGGYEQYF
TGTGCCAGCATTGTTCGGACAGGGGGCTACGAGCAGTACTTC
>TRBJ2-2|-|TRBV7-2|-
CATAGNTGELFF
TGTGCCACAGCGGGGAACACCGGGGAGCTGTTTTTT
>TRBJ1-1|-|TRBV12-5|-
CASAMNTEAFF
TGTGCTAGTGCAATGAACACTGAAGCTTTCTTT
>TRBJ2-5|TRBD2|TRBV7-2|-
CASQREEKTQYF
TGTGCCAGCCAACGGGAGGAAAAGACCCAGTACTTC
>TRBJ1-1|-|TRBV5-5|-
CASSLRDTEAFF
TGTGCCAGCAGCCTCAGGGACACTGAAGCTTTCTTT
>TRBJ2-2|TRBD1|TRBV19|-
CASRGDRVFGTGELFF
TGTGCCAGTAGGGGTGACAGGGTATTTGGAACCGGGGAGCTGTTTTTT
>TRBJ2-2|TRBD2|TRBV27|-
CASSLLAGANTGELFF
TGTGCCTCTTCCCTTCTAGCGGGAGCGAACACCGGGGAGCTGTTTTTT
>TRBJ1-5|-|TRBV10-3|few
CAISESTRDQPQHF
TGTGCCATCAGTGAGTCGACCAGAGATCAGCCCCAGCATTTT
>TRBJ2-2|-|TRBV5-1|-
CASSPGTTGELFF
TGCGCCAGCAGCCCGGGGACCACCGGGGAGCTGTTTTTT
>TRBJ1-2|TRBD1|TRBV2|-
CASSEDRQNFRHGYTF
TGTGCCAGCAGTGAGGACAGGCAGAATTTTAGGCATGGCTACACCTTC
>TRBJ1-2|-|TRBV24-1|once
CATSDPGGYTF
TGTGCCACCAGTGATCCGGGGGGCTACACCTTC
>TRBJ2-1|-|TRBV29-1|-
CSVEDTHEFF
TGCAGCGTTGAGGACACCCATGAGTTCTTC
>TRBJ2-1|TRBD2|TRBV9|-
CASSVASTSEYNEQFF
TGTGCCAGCAGCGTAGCTTCTACTAGCGAGTACAATGAGCAGTTCTTC
>TRBJ2-2|-|TRBV6-2/TRBV6-3|-
CASSPGHTYTGELFF
TGTGCCAGCAGCCCGGGACACACCTACACCGGGGAGCTGTTTTTT
>TRBJ1-6|-|TRBV19|-
CASSFFTAGSPLHF
TGTGCCAGTAGTTTTTTCACCGCGGGGTCACCCCTCCACTTT
>TRBJ1-5|TRBD1|TRBV19|-
CASSGDRFSNQPQHF
TGTGCCAGTAGTGGGGACAGGTTTAGCAATCAGCCCCAGCATTTT